This T cell receptor beta chain derives from a study of cytomegalovirus exposure and HLA in healthy donors (dated by TCRdb to about 2017). Turning to the overall study: In an earlier analysis of approximately 640 of the donors, 276 Gb of sequence data and some 120 million unique TCR beta sequences from about 179 million T cells were reported. An early release that covered approximately 600 HLA-typed donors contained approximately 300 gigabases of sequencing data and tens of millions of unique TCR sequences. The genetic ancestry cluster associated with self-reported Caucasian donors included approximately 85% of the 398 genotyped donors. The aim of the study was to test whether cataloging public T cell receptors could identify signatures of past pathogen exposure. Using immunosequencing, the study profiled T cell repertoires from fewer than 850 subjects and related those repertoires to cytomegalovirus serostatus. In addition to the first cohort of 500 to 850 subjects, a separate validation cohort of approximately 110 different subjects was used. The study combined high-throughput TCR immunosequencing, statistical association of individual TCRs with disease status, and machine learning to predict cytomegalovirus infection status. To study patterns of TCR occurrence, a later analysis re-analyzed previously published TCR beta repertoires from around 700 donors and added high-resolution HLA genotyping. Rather than using new phenotypic data, the later analysis identified candidate immune exposures from TCR beta sequences and from how often those sequences occurred across donors. An earlier analysis of several hundred of the donors applied high-throughput TCR beta sequencing to assess whether each TCR beta V gene segment acted as functional or pseudogenic. Donor age, sex, ethnicity and CMV serostatus were compiled alongside the repertoire data. Genome-wide SNP genotypes for about three fifths of the 666 donors were used in a later genetic analysis, which treated that subset as a discovery cohort. Every repertoire in the discovery cohort had been generated on one and the same sequencing platform. Both class I and class II loci were covered by HLA typing, at four-digit resolution. The number of donors typed differed by locus, with 629-630 for A, B, C, DRB1 and DQB1, 522 for DQA1, under 610 for DPA1, and some 450 for DPB1. Five DR-DQ haplotypes were handled as single units for association and clustering because linkage in the cohort was strong. Among some 410 genotyped donors of the cohort, an average of approximately 240,000 unique TCR beta nucleotide sequences was sequenced per donor, of which about 18% were non-productive. Paper-wide results and their limitations: A further reported finding was that TCR beta sequences accurately predicted the HLA-A and HLA-B alleles for most subjects in the first cohort. HLA typing was unavailable for some donors at each locus, so association tests used only the typed subset. In an earlier analysis of 587 of the donors, most TCR beta V segments appeared in productive rearrangements about 87% or about 30% of the time, broadly matching IMGT annotations. Compared with equally common non-associated chains, HLA-associated TCR beta chains in a later analysis were more clonally expanded and had lower generation probabilities. The sequencing pipeline was judged likely to have produced a cluster of highly shared sequence variants as a technical artifact. The authors suggested that the approach could potentially be generalized to other disease states and immunological phenotypes. While some public TCRs were present in many individuals, most TCR sequences turned up only very rarely across donors. For the cohort, immune exposure information was limited to CMV serostatus. When HLA alleles, especially DR and DQ, strongly co-occurred, attributing TCR associations to individual alleles was difficult. The study listed 164 TCR beta chains as associated with cytomegalovirus. A later analysis reported that several top co-occurrence clusters appeared linked to parvovirus B19, influenza, CMV and Epstein-Barr virus. A later analysis found that most CMV-associated TCR beta chains appeared HLA-restricted, with HLA associations seemingly driven largely by CMV exposure. Because counts were too low, some 16 rarely observed V segments, including chromosome 9 orphons, were excluded from the earlier analysis of 500 to 700 of the donors. Correlated functional status among segregating V segments might reflect linkage disequilibrium, but an unknown experimental factor could not be ruled out. A later genetic analysis associated a missense DCLRE1C variant with V-gene and J-gene trimming of TCR beta chains, and an independent cohort replicated the association. This cohort had only TCR beta chains sequenced, and the lack of alpha or paired-chain data limited which features could be detected. In a later genetic analysis, fewer N-insertions in productive TCRs were reported among donors in an Asian-associated ancestry cluster than the roughly 700-donor mean. Roughly uniform sequencing depth across donors was assumed in presence/absence analyses, although this assumption may not hold. The classifier was reported to diagnose cytomegalovirus status with high specificity and sensitivity in both the original and validation cohorts. A later analysis associated some 17,000 TCR beta sequences with specific HLA alleles at a false discovery rate of 0.05. According to a later analysis, TCR association rates differed among HLA loci, with DRB1 alleles showing the most associated TCRs and HLA-C alleles showing the fewest. Because the 87-base-pair reads could not distinguish some IMGT-functional V segments, including TRBV6-2 and TRBV6-3, those segments were excluded. In vitro tests confirmed that a few of the cytomegalovirus-associated TCR beta chains recognize cytomegalovirus antigens.

Notes on this clone: Its recognized antigen is unknown. No much larger clone is present one base from it, and per-base qualities are unavailable.

V is pruned by 9 bases and J by 8 bases, leaving 11 bases of the junction without a gene match. From a lookup of the germline V gene (reference sequence), CDR1 and CDR2 are LNHDA and SQIVND. The cysteine opens and the phenylalanine closes a CDR3 of 13 amino acids. Only CDR3 DNA is held: 39 bases, read in frame from base 1. Libraries were built with the immunoSEQ multiplex PCR assay. The multiplex PCR relied on a mix of 60 forward primers for TCR Vbeta segments and 13 reverse primers for TCR Jbeta segments. The CDR3 region of rearranged TCR beta genes was amplified from genomic DNA by a multiplex PCR assay. The amplified TCR beta libraries were sequenced on the Illumina HiSeq System as 87-base-pair reads. Per the authors' processing: Across the 666 repertoires, a later analysis counted 78 million or so unique TCR beta chains, about 10 million of which were shared by at least two donors. Raw reads were error-corrected and collapsed into unique sequences by a nearest-neighbor algorithm in which closely related sequences were merged to remove PCR and sequencing errors. V, D and J gene segments were assigned by aligning CDR3 sequences to IMGT reference sequences. For a sequence to be retained, at least a six-nucleotide match to both a V gene segment and a J gene segment was required. A rearrangement counted as productive if the CDR3 had no stop codons and remained in frame with V and J, and every other rearrangement counted as non-productive. CDR3 was defined according to IMGT convention as the region running from the second conserved V-encoded cysteine to the conserved J-encoded phenylalanine. In an earlier analysis of 587 of the donors, sequences lacking an unambiguous match to a single V gene segment were excluded. In an earlier analysis of 587 of the donors, a V segment was called functional when productive rearrangements were above 56.7%, and segregating when the standard deviation between donors exceeded 5%. To diagnose cytomegalovirus status from the catalog of TCR beta chain sequences, a statistical classification framework was built. A later analysis assigned V and J genes by comparing TCR nucleotide sequences with IMGT/GENE-DB human TR gene sequences. The TCRdist pipeline was used in a later analysis to assign CDR3 sequences and most-parsimonious VDJ recombination scenarios. In a later analysis, each TCR beta chain was defined by its CDR3 amino acid sequence together with its V-gene family, and reads lacking a unique V-gene family were excluded. A later analysis removed 500 to 600 highly shared, low-generation-probability nucleotide sequences to deal with suspected cross-contamination and a sequencing artifact. In a later analysis, a clonal expansion index was calculated for each public chain from normalized within-repertoire ranks of inferred template counts. In a later analysis, generation probabilities were computed with a VDJ recombination model fitted to out-of-frame rearrangements, and the resulting probabilities were checked against IGoR. In a later analysis, TCR-TCR, TCR-HLA and TCR-CMV co-occurrence was scored with hypergeometric tests, and a repertoire-size bias correction was applied to TCR pairs. False discovery rates were estimated in a later analysis by permuting HLA or CMV assignments 20 times. A later analysis grouped co-occurring TCRs with DBSCAN, adding TCRdist sequence similarity when clustering within HLA-allele-positive subsets. Repertoires with fewer than 30,000 or more than 120,000 public chains, plus five repertoires with anomalous nucleotide sharing, were excluded from co-occurrence clustering. Sourced from immuneACCESS, this table was stored by TCRdb with only in-frame sequences that have V and J called. A share of the clones is absent; for the studies checked, an unresolved V gene accounts for under half, and the remainder has no known explanation. V, J and clone size are those of that table, while D and trimming were read from the DNA. This sample holds just over 200,000 clones; roughly 80% were observed only once. 2.5% to 3.5% of the sample is held by the ten biggest clonotypes.

In total, just over 650 healthy bone marrow donors made up the cohort. At the time of sampling, every cohort member was nominally healthy, though immune exposures that went unrecorded were likely present. The donor was CMV seronegative and belonged to the group of more than 300 seronegative cohort members. Each donor provided a peripheral blood sample, and peripheral blood mononuclear cells were used for TCR beta sequencing. Genomic DNA was extracted from the blood cell samples with the Qiagen DNeasy Blood Extraction Kit. The origin of this receptor is a woman between 40 and 50 years old in good health and CMV-seronegative. The V gene is TRBV19 and the J gene is TRBJ2-5, and TRBD2 aligns with 8 junction nucleotides. Sample: PBMCs. The sequenced DNA: TGTGCCAGCCGGGGGGGGTCCGTAGAAACCCAGTACTTC. This codes for CASRGGSVETQYF.